Presented here are 10 T cell receptor beta chains from one specimen sequenced in a study of beta chain features in type 1 diabetes. Reverse transcription of all isolated RNA meant that expressed TCRB transcripts were sequenced. The data were produced by immunoSEQ multiplex PCR, yet TCRdb's version contains in-frame clones alone and is incomplete. This table holds 150,000 to 200,000 clones, approximately 62% found once. Study findings and constraints: Type 1 diabetes patients showed a moderate but significant shortening of TCRB CDR3s in all four CD4+ subsets.

Antigens for these TCRs are unknown. Sequenced input: naive CD4+ T cells from blood. Every receptor here comes from a man aged 25 to 40 with type 1 diabetes.

This chain joins TRBV7-2 and TRBJ1-3; D remains unclear. CDR1 and CDR2 from the germline V gene are SGHTA and FQGNSA. The CDR3 has 15 residues. Trimming pared 4 bases from V and 3 bases from J, leaving 13 bases between. The CDR3 spells CASSSSSTLGNTIYF. CDR3 nucleotides: TGTGCCAGCAGCTCCTCGTCGACACTTGGAAACACCATATATTTT.

In this sample, this clone turned up a few times. The chain has TRBV30 and TRBJ2-3; D ambiguous. CDR1 and CDR2 from the germline V gene are GTSNPN and SVGIG (reference sequence). V was trimmed by 3 bases and J by 4 bases, leaving 5 bases between them. This CDR3 comprises 11 residues. CDR3 coding DNA: TGTGCCTGGAGACTCTCAGATACGCAGTATTTT. It yields the protein CAWRLSDTQYF.

This clone was counted only a few times. The CDR3 region has the DNA TGTGCCAGCAGCCCGTCCAGGGACAGCCTCGGGGACATTCAGTACTTC. Its translation is CASSPSRDSLGDIQYF. This chain uses TRBV9 with TRBJ2-4; 7 bases align to TRBD1. The CDR3 sequence is 16 residues long. Germline CDR1 reads SGDLS; CDR2 reads YYNGEE. After removal of 4 bases from V and 8 bases from J, the junction contained 15 bases not matched to a gene.

The chain employs TRBV7-2 and TRBJ2-3, with a weak D call TRBD2 (6 bases). V was shortened by 2 bases and J by 5 bases, with 14 bases between the two germline ends. The CDR3 is 15 residues long. Germline CDR1 and CDR2: SGHTA and FQGNSA. In nucleotides, the CDR3 is TGTGCCAGCAGCTTAAGACTAGGGGAGATAGATACGCAGTATTTT. It translates to CASSLRLGEIDTQYF.

The rearrangement uses TRBV28 and TRBJ1-6; 9 bases agree with TRBD1. With 8 bases clipped from V and 10 bases from J, the junction kept 9 bases outside the gene matches. This CDR3 region has 14 residues. CDR1 is MDHEN and CDR2 is SYDVKM in the germline V gene. This chain's CDR3 is CASGTGGSRSPLHF. In DNA, the CDR3 is TGTGCCAGCGGAACAGGGGGCTCTAGGTCACCCCTCCACTTT. Variable domain in full (rest from reference TRBV28 and TRBJ1-6): DVKVTQSSRYLVKRTGEKVFLECVQDMDHENMFWYRQDPGLGLRLIYFSYDVKMKEKGDIPEGYSVSREKKERFSLILESASTNQTSMYLCASGTGGSRSPLHFGNGTRLTVT.

The rearrangement joins TRBV29-1 to TRBJ2-5; D is unclear. This CDR3 is built from 12 residues. Per the germline V gene, CDR1 is SQVTM and CDR2 is ANQGSEA. V lost 7 bases to trimming and J lost 2 bases, with 11 bases between them. CDR3 nucleotides: TGCAGCGGTCAATGGCCGCAAGAGACCCAGTACTTC. This codes for CSGQWPQETQYF. The full variable domain, rest sourced from reference TRBV29-1 and TRBJ2-5, is SAVISQKPSRDICQRGTSLTIQCQVDSQVTMMFWYRQQPGQSLTLIATANQGSEATYESGFVIDKFPISRPNLTFSTLTVSNMSPEDSSIYLCSGQWPQETQYFGPGTRLLVL.

The chain links TRBV7-2 to TRBJ2-7; D remains unclear. Germline lookup yields CDR1 SGHTA and CDR2 FQGNSA. The V end was cut by 5 bases, the J end by 2 bases, with 16 bases between. This CDR3 has 15 amino acids. CDR3 in DNA: TGTGCCAGCAGCCCCTCAGCGCAGTTTACCTACGAGCAGTACTTC. It yields the protein CASSPSAQFTYEQYF. Full variable domain (outside the CDR3, taken from reference TRBV7-2 and TRBJ2-7): GAGVSQSPSNKVTEKGKDVELRCDPISGHTALYWYRQSLGQGLEFLIYFQGNSAPDKSGLPSDRFSAERTGGSVSTLTIQRTQQEDSAVYLCASSPSAQFTYEQYFGPGTRLTVT.

The rearrangement uses TRBV4-3 and TRBJ2-2; D remains unclear. Germline values: CDR1 LGHNA, CDR2 YSLEER. V gave up 0 bases and J gave up 0 bases, with 5 bases separating them. The CDR3 covers 15 residues. Here the CDR3 reads CASSQDLTNTGELFF. The CDR3 DNA reads as TGCGCCAGCAGCCAAGATTTAACGAACACCGGGGAGCTGTTTTTT.

The gene calls are TRBV28 and TRBJ1-6; D gene unclear. The CDR3 is made up of 16 amino acids. CDR1 and CDR2 (germline): MDHEN, SYDVKM. V shed 2 bases and J shed 0 bases, with 8 bases lying between them. This CDR3 is CASSLSGSSYNSPLHF. CDR3 in DNA: TGTGCCAGCAGTTTAAGCGGGAGCTCCTATAATTCACCCCTCCACTTT.

The V call is TRBV29-1, the J call TRBJ1-4, with TRBD1 identical over 9 bases. Trimming took 6 bases from V and 7 from J; bases not matched to a gene: 6. This CDR3 is 13 amino acids long. The germline V gene has CDR1 SQVTM and CDR2 ANQGSEA. The CDR3 here is CSVRTGATEKLFF. The CDR3 DNA sequence: TGCAGCGTCAGGACAGGGGCGACTGAAAAACTGTTTTTT.